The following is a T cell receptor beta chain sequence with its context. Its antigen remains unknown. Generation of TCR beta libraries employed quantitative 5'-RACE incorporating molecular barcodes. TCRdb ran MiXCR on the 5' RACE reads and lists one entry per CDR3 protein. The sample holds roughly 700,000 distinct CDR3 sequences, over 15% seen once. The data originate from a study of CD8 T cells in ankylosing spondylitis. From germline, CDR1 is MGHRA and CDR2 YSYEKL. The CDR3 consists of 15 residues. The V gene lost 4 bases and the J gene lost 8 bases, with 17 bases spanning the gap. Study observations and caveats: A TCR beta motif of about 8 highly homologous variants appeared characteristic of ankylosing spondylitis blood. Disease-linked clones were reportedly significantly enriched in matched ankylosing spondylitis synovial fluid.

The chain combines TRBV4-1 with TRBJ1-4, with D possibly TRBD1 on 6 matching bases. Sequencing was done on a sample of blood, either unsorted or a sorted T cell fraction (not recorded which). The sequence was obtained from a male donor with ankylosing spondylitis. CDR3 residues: CASSLLIGQGEKLFF. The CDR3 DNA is TGCGCCAGCAGCCTCCTCATTGGGCAGGGGGAAAAACTGTTTTTT.